This T cell receptor (beta chain) was observed in a study of human T cells and chemical hapten exposure. As for the study in general: Diphenylcyclopropenone, dosed weekly to the scalp, was given to patients throughout the roughly 25-week study. The study's findings and limits: Patch test score was positively correlated with the counts of TCRs that had expanded at PT1.

This clonotype was seen repeatedly, ten times or more. What it recognizes is unknown. Specified time point: patch test 3, about 24 weeks after DPC sensitization. Treatment indicated: therapeutic diphenylcyclopropenone sensitization with weekly scalp DPC. In germline, CDR1 is DFQATT, CDR2 SNEGSKA (reference sequence). The V end lost 4 bases, the J end lost 2 bases, and 12 bases lay between the germline ends. This CDR3 region has 14 residues. During construction of the library, unique molecular identifiers were attached to individual cDNA molecules for quantitative, reproducible TCR counting. Methods used by the authors: The number of TCRs in each sample had a median of around 96,000 and spanned about 23,224 to 700,000. Each CDR3 protein is one row after TCRdb ran MiXCR on the RACE reads. V and J calls and clone size were set by TCRdb, not the authors. This table holds just over 95,000 distinct CDR3 sequences, 27% found once.

The TCR comes from a middle-aged man with alopecia areata. Some clones in this sample may be carry-over from other donors' samples. This rearrangement joins TRBV20-1 to TRBJ1-5; no clear D gene. The sample consisted of whole blood, taken in connection with sensitization to the hapten diphenylcyclopropenone (DPC). The CDR3 bases are TGCAGTGCTACCCACGCCTGGGGCAATCAGCCCCAGCATTTT. The encoded protein is CSATHAWGNQPQHF.